The 21 T cell receptor beta chains below were found in one sample sequenced in a study of T cell changes during pregnancy in multiple sclerosis. Assay: immunoSEQ multiplex PCR; the TCRdb copy retains only in-frame clones and omits some. The table lists just over 40,000 clones, 75% to 90% of them singletons, with over 5% in the top ten. Source: peripheral blood, taken in the first trimester of pregnancy. The source of these receptors is a female donor in good health, enrolled as a control in a pregnancy study.

The rearrangement links TRBV19 to TRBJ2-7; TRBD1 agrees at 9 bases. From germline, CDR1 is LNHDA and CDR2 SQIVND (reference sequence). V trimming: 3 bases; J trimming: 0 bases; junction bases outside the gene matches: 3. This CDR3 is 15 amino acids long. The CDR3 nucleotides read TGTGCCAGTAGTATGTCGACAGGGGGCTCCTACGAGCAGTACTTC. It translates to CASSMSTGGSYEQYF.

The V gene is TRBV9, the J gene TRBJ1-2; D might be TRBD1 (6 bases). Trimming took 0 bases from V and 8 from J, leaving 17 bases between them. Germline CDR1 and CDR2: SGDLS and YYNGEE. This CDR3 has 15 amino acids. The CDR3 reads CASSVAQGPKEGYTF. Here the CDR3 DNA reads TGTGCCAGCAGCGTAGCACAGGGACCCAAAGAGGGCTACACCTTC.

The chain has TRBV28 and TRBJ2-7, with D possibly matching TRBD1 (6 bases). The V end was cut by 8 bases, the J end by 3 bases, with 14 bases between. This CDR3 has 13 residues. Germline CDR1 is MDHEN and CDR2 is SYDVKM. CDR3 sequence (DNA): TGTGCCAGCGGCCTACAGGGTCTCTACGAGCAGTACTTC. It encodes CASGLQGLYEQYF. The full variable domain, rest sourced from reference TRBV28 and TRBJ2-7, is DVKVTQSSRYLVKRTGEKVFLECVQDMDHENMFWYRQDPGLGLRLIYFSYDVKMKEKGDIPEGYSVSREKKERFSLILESASTNQTSMYLCASGLQGLYEQYFGPGTRLTVT.

The chain employs TRBV7-2 and TRBJ2-7, with a tentative D call TRBD1 (6 bases). V was pared by 2 bases and J by 0 bases, with 20 bases between. This CDR3 contains 18 residues. Germline CDR1 reads SGHTA; CDR2 reads FQGNSA. CDR3 in amino acids: CASSLTLLGQPSSYEQYF. The CDR3 DNA sequence: TGTGCCAGCAGCTTAACCCTATTAGGACAGCCCAGCTCCTACGAGCAGTACTTC.

This sequence joins TRBV6-4 and TRBJ2-2; 10 bases align to TRBD1. CDR3 length equals 15 residues. Germline assignment: CDR1 MRHNA and CDR2 SNTAGT. Trimming took 2 bases from V and 6 from J; bases not matched to a gene: 3. CDR3 in amino acids: CASSDTGQGSGELFF. The CDR3 region has the DNA TGTGCCAGCAGTGACACGGGACAGGGGTCCGGGGAGCTGTTTTTT.

The chain recombines TRBV5-1 with TRBJ2-3, with 9 bases lining up with TRBD2. Germline CDR1 reads SGHRS; CDR2 reads YFSETQ. CDR3 length: 17 residues. With V trimmed by 4 bases and J by 4 bases, 13 bases remained unmatched. CDR3: CASSTPLIAGEADTQYF. The CDR3 coding sequence is TGCGCCAGCAGCACCCCGTTGATAGCGGGGGAGGCAGATACGCAGTATTTT.

The CDR3 nucleotides are TGTGCCAGCAGCCTTAGTTACAGGGGCAATGAGCAGTTCTTC. This gives the protein CASSLSYRGNEQFF. The V call is TRBV28, the J call TRBJ2-1; 7 bases line up with TRBD1. This CDR3 is built from 14 residues. Germline CDR1 is MDHEN and CDR2 is SYDVKM. The V gene end was trimmed by 6 bases and the J gene end by 6 bases; junction bases not matched to a gene: 8.

The table lists this clone with a few counts. The rearrangement links TRBV18 to TRBJ1-1; 7 bases map to TRBD1. Trimming took 4 bases from V and 8 from J; bases not matched to a gene: 13. Germline lookup yields CDR1 KGHSH and CDR2 LQKENI. This CDR3 is built from 15 residues. The CDR3, as DNA: TGTGCCAGCTCACTCCCAGGCGGGACAGTCAGGGAAGCTTTCTTT. This encodes CASSLPGGTVREAFF.

J is TRBJ2-2 and V is TRBV7-6; the match to TRBD1 covers 7 bases. Per the germline V gene, CDR1 is SGHVS and CDR2 is FNYEAQ. The CDR3 contains 16 residues. J was trimmed by 2 bases and V by 2 bases; bases with no gene match: 5. The CDR3 DNA follows: TGTGCCAGCAGCTTACGTCCAGGGGGAAACACCGGGGAGCTGTTTTTT. Amino acids: CASSLRPGGNTGELFF.

This chain joins TRBV30 and TRBJ2-1, with D possibly TRBD2 on 6 matching bases. CDR3 length: 15 amino acids. The V gene's germline CDR1 is GTSNPN and CDR2 SVGIG (reference sequence). Trimming shortened V by 3 bases and J by 8 bases, and 20 bases separated the two germline ends. The CDR3: CAWRERGIERYEQFF. DNA for the CDR3: TGTGCCTGGAGAGAACGCGGGATTGAAAGGTATGAGCAGTTCTTC.

The chain uses TRBV30 and TRBJ2-5, with D possibly being TRBD1 (6 bases). V gave up 6 bases and J gave up 5 bases, with 19 bases separating them. Per the germline V gene, CDR1 is GTSNPN and CDR2 is SVGIG (reference sequence). This CDR3 is 14 amino acids long. The DNA of the CDR3 is TGTGCCTGTACAACCCACAGGGTAGGGGAGACCCAGTACTTC. It specifies CACTTHRVGETQYF.

The V call is TRBV5-4, the J call TRBJ2-6; the D is unclear. The CDR3 is 17 residues long. Germline assignment: CDR1 SGHNT and CDR2 YYREEE (reference sequence). V gave up 0 bases and J gave up 1 base, with 11 bases separating them. CDR3 region: CASSLALTESGANVLTF. CDR3 DNA: TGTGCCAGCAGCTTGGCCTTGACGGAGTCTGGGGCCAACGTCCTGACTTTC.

V usage is TRBV6-5 and J usage is TRBJ1-5; D might be TRBD1 (6 bases). V was clipped by 6 bases and J by 6 bases, with 15 bases between them. This CDR3 spans 14 amino acids. Germline CDR1 and CDR2: MNHEY and SVGAGI. As DNA, the CDR3 is TGTGCCAGCAGCAGGACAGAGGGCAGTCAGCCCCAGCATTTT. Translation: CASSRTEGSQPQHF.

In its sample, this clone was seen once. V usage is TRBV9 and J usage is TRBJ1-6; D possibly corresponds to TRBD1 (5 bases). Germline CDR1 is SGDLS and CDR2 is YYNGEE. The CDR3 covers 15 residues. The ends were cut back, 0 bases at V and 3 bases at J, with 7 bases in the middle. This CDR3 reads CASSVGQYYNSPLHF. The CDR3 DNA reads TGTGCCAGCAGCGTAGGACAGTACTATAATTCACCCCTCCACTTT.

The chain recombines TRBV19 with TRBJ1-1, with D possibly matching TRBD1 (5 bases). Between the trimmed V and J ends, which lost 3 bases and 3 bases, there was a span of 23 bases. The CDR3 is made up of 18 amino acids. Germline V lookup: CDR1 LNHDA, CDR2 SQIVND (reference sequence). The CDR3 spells CASSILGGGAGVDTEAFF. As DNA, the CDR3 is TGTGCCAGTAGTATCCTTGGCGGAGGGGCGGGTGTCGACACTGAAGCTTTCTTT. The complete variable domain, with remaining parts taken from reference TRBV19 and TRBJ1-1, reads DGGITQSPKYLFRKEGQNVTLSCEQNLNHDAMYWYRQDPGQGLRLIYYSQIVNDFQKGDIAEGYSVSREKKESFPLTVTSAQKNPTAFYLCASSILGGGAGVDTEAFFGQGTRLTVV.

The CDR3 DNA reads TGTGCCAGCAGCTTCCAGGGCTTAGCTAACTATGGCTACACCTTC. It encodes CASSFQGLANYGYTF. The J gene is TRBJ1-2, the V gene TRBV5-4; D might be TRBD1 (5 bases). Per germline, CDR1 SGHNT and CDR2 YYREEE (reference sequence). The length of the CDR3 is 15 residues. V was cut by 2 bases and J by 0 bases, with 11 bases left in between.

V usage is TRBV10-3 and J usage is TRBJ1-5; D is unclear. CDR3 length: 16 amino acids. The germline V and J ends were trimmed by 0 bases and 3 bases, with 12 bases remaining between them. Germline CDR1 is ENHRY and CDR2 is SYGVKD. CDR3 amino acids: CAISESTGNDNQPQHF. The CDR3 DNA is TGTGCCATCAGTGAGTCGACGGGGAATGACAATCAGCCCCAGCATTTT.

This sequence joins TRBV4-1 and TRBJ1-1, with D perhaps matching TRBD1 (6 bases). Germline lookup yields CDR1 MGHRA and CDR2 YSYEKL. CDR3 size: 13 residues. V lost 7 bases and J lost 6, with 15 bases in between. Written as DNA, the CDR3 is TGCGCCAGCAACCACGCGGGGGCTTCTGAAGCTTTCTTT. It translates to CASNHAGASEAFF.

The chain couples TRBV13 to TRBJ2-2, with 9 bases matching TRBD2. Germline values: CDR1 PRHDT, CDR2 FYEKMQ (reference sequence). The junction had 4 bases not matched to a gene; V was cut back by 5 bases and J by 3 bases. The CDR3 totals 15 residues. The CDR3 region is CASSPSSGDTGELFF. CDR3 coding DNA: TGTGCCAGCAGCCCATCTAGCGGGGACACCGGGGAGCTGTTTTTT.

This chain connects TRBV7-2 to TRBJ1-1, with 8 bases fitting TRBD1. V lost 4 bases, J lost 10 bases, and 2 bases stayed unmatched. CDR1 is SGHTA and CDR2 is FQGNSA in the germline V gene. This CDR3 region has 11 residues. The CDR3 spells CASSYTGGAFF. CDR3 bases: TGTGCCAGCAGCTATACAGGGGGAGCTTTCTTT.

The chain links TRBV7-3 to TRBJ2-1; a possible D gene is TRBD2 (5 bases). Trimming removed 2 bases from V and 7 bases from J, with 15 bases in between. The CDR3 has 15 residues. CDR1 is SGHTA and CDR2 is FQGTGA in the germline V gene. Here the CDR3 DNA reads TGTGCCAGCAGCTTACCGTCTAGCTTTGGGAATGAGCAGTTCTTC. This encodes CASSLPSSFGNEQFF.